A single sample gave rise to the 20 T cell receptor beta chains below, sequenced in a study of vaccination effects on CD4 cells after COVID-19. Sequenced by immunoSEQ multiplex PCR; TCRdb stores in-frame clones only, minus some. The data contain tens of thousands of clones, 65% to 80% of them singletons. Antigen-specific CD4+ T cells were expanded with viral peptide pools in the ViraFEST assay before sequencing. Cells that had been cultured for about 10 days were the source of isolated CD4+ T cells. No vaccinee had earlier SARS-CoV-2 infection, and nucleocapsid antibodies were negative. No cognate antigen is known for these TCRs. Source: CD4+ T cells from PBMCs cultured with HCoV-NL63 spike peptides, taken before COVID-19 vaccination. These receptor sequences come from a human donor who received a COVID-19 vaccine.

This sequence joins TRBV5-5 and TRBJ1-4; TRBD1 is a possible D gene (6 bases). The germline V and J ends were trimmed by 4 bases and 5 bases, with 12 bases remaining between them. The CDR3 consists of 14 residues. The germline V gene encodes CDR1 SGHKS and CDR2 YYEKEE (reference sequence). The CDR3 here is CASSRGAENEKLFF. CDR3 in DNA: TGTGCCAGCAGCAGGGGGGCGGAGAATGAAAAACTGTTTTTT.

The DNA for the CDR3 is TGCGCCAGCATGACCTGGGGGGCCGGCAATGAGCAGTTCTTC. Translated, it gives CASMTWGAGNEQFF. The chain is built from TRBV5-1 and TRBJ2-1; D possibly matches TRBD1 or TRBD2 (6 bases each). CDR1 SGHRS and CDR2 YFSETQ come from the germline V gene. The CDR3 is 14 amino acids. The V gene lost 6 bases and the J gene lost 6 bases, with 16 bases spanning the gap.

This chain uses TRBV9 with TRBJ2-6; TRBD1 aligns across 9 bases. The CDR3 length is 16 residues. The V and J ends lost 4 bases and 10 bases, in that order; junction bases with no gene match: 12. Germline V lookup: CDR1 SGDLS, CDR2 YYNGEE. DNA for the CDR3: TGTGCCAGCAGCCCCAGACAGGGGGGGGCAATAAACGTCCTGACTTTC. Protein product: CASSPRQGGAINVLTF.

The rearrangement links TRBV15 to TRBJ1-1; D remains unclear. Germline CDR1 is LNHNV and CDR2 is YYDKDF (reference sequence). V lost 1 base and J 2 bases, leaving 11 bases between the germline ends. The CDR3 sequence is 15 residues long. CDR3 amino acids: CATSRGIAENTEAFF. The CDR3 nucleotides are TGTGCCACCAGCAGAGGTATAGCGGAAAACACTGAAGCTTTCTTT.

The V and J genes are TRBV24-1 and TRBJ2-2; D gene ambiguous. Between the trimmed V and J ends, which lost 3 bases and 5 bases, there was a span of 3 bases. The CDR3 is 12 amino acids. Germline values: CDR1 KGHDR, CDR2 SFDVKD. CDR3 sequence: CATSDLTGELFF. CDR3 nucleotides: TGTGCCACCAGTGATCTAACCGGGGAGCTGTTTTTT.

The V gene is TRBV7-9, the J gene TRBJ2-5; 16 bases agree with TRBD2. Germline V gene sequence: CDR1 SEHNR, CDR2 FQNEAQ (reference sequence). The CDR3 has 15 amino acids. Trimming cost V 8 bases and J 5 bases; bases outside gene matches: 5. The CDR3 loop is CASGGLAGGLETQYF. For the CDR3, the DNA is TGTGCCAGCGGGGGACTAGCGGGGGGGCTTGAGACCCAGTACTTC.

The V and J genes are TRBV7-9 and TRBJ2-5; D unclear. The germline V gene encodes CDR1 SEHNR and CDR2 FQNEAQ (reference sequence). The CDR3 runs 14 residues. Trimming removed 7 bases from V and 0 bases from J, with 12 bases in between. The CDR3 loop reads CASTWTGYQETQYF. In DNA form, the CDR3 reads TGTGCCAGCACCTGGACGGGCTACCAAGAGACCCAGTACTTC.

The chain carries TRBV19 and TRBJ1-2; 7 bases align to TRBD1. With V trimmed by 8 bases and J by 0 bases, 9 bases remained unmatched. The CDR3 sequence is 15 residues long. Germline loops: CDR1 LNHDA, CDR2 SQIVND (reference sequence). The CDR3 region has the DNA TGTGCCAGTGACGGCGGAGGGACAGCTAACTATGGCTACACCTTC. Its protein is CASDGGGTANYGYTF.

The genes are TRBV12-3 or TRBV12-4 and TRBJ1-2, with D possibly TRBD1 on 5 matching bases. The CDR3 loop spans 13 amino acids. V gave up 2 bases and J gave up 4 bases, with 8 bases separating them. The CDR3 protein is CASSLWGTYGYTF. For the CDR3, the DNA is TGTGCCAGCAGTTTATGGGGGACCTATGGCTACACCTTC.

The V and J genes are TRBV19 and TRBJ2-4, with D hard to call. This CDR3 spans 13 amino acids. The germline CDR1 and CDR2 sequences are LNHDA and SQIVND (reference sequence). The V gene lost 3 bases and the J gene lost 7 bases, with 10 bases spanning the gap. The CDR3 DNA reads TGTGCCAGTAGTATGGTCCGCGCGAACATTCAGTACTTC. This gives the protein CASSMVRANIQYF.

The genes are TRBV4-1 and TRBJ1-4; D uncertain. Between the trimmed V and J ends, which lost 6 bases and 1 base, there was a span of 18 bases. The CDR3 contains 17 residues. CDR1 is MGHRA and CDR2 is YSYEKL in the germline V gene. The CDR3 sequence: CASSRSQATGTNEKLFF. The CDR3 DNA reads TGCGCCAGCAGTCGGTCCCAGGCGACGGGAACTAATGAAAAACTGTTTTTT.

The V gene is TRBV5-1, the J gene TRBJ2-5; D gene unclear. The germline gives CDR1 SGHRS, CDR2 YFSETQ. The CDR3 spans 15 residues. V was pared by 2 bases and J by 1 base, with 12 bases between. In nucleotides, the CDR3 is TGCGCCAGCAGCTTTCTCCCACCGCCCCAAGAGACCCAGTACTTC. Protein: CASSFLPPPQETQYF.

This clone occurred many times. CDR3 sequence (DNA): TGTGCCAGTAGTATCACCCAGGGAACTAATGAAAAACTGTTTTTT. Protein: CASSITQGTNEKLFF. The gene calls are TRBV19 and TRBJ1-4, with a possible D match to TRBD1 (5 bases). Trimming took 3 bases from V and 1 from J, leaving 9 bases between them. Germline CDR1 LNHDA, CDR2 SQIVND (reference sequence). This CDR3 is 15 amino acids long.

The chain has TRBV29-1 and TRBJ1-2; no clear D. Per the germline V gene, CDR1 is SQVTM and CDR2 is ANQGSEA. Trimming took 6 bases from V and 6 from J, leaving 11 bases between them. The length of the CDR3 is 11 residues. CDR3 residues: CSVGLSNGYTF. Written as DNA, the CDR3 is TGCAGCGTCGGACTCAGCAATGGCTACACCTTC.

The J gene is TRBJ1-5, the V gene TRBV6-5; D gene ambiguous. CDR1 and CDR2 from the germline V gene are MNHEY and SVGAGI. V lost 8 bases, J lost 2 bases, and 16 bases lay in between. This CDR3 is built from 15 residues. The CDR3 DNA reads TGTGCCAGCGCTCTCTTGGGAGACGGCAATCAGCCCCAGCATTTT. It specifies CASALLGDGNQPQHF.

The chain is built from TRBV4-3 and TRBJ2-5; either TRBD1 or TRBD2 may supply D (6 bases each). The CDR3 covers 16 residues. Germline lookup yields CDR1 LGHNA and CDR2 YSLEER. Deletions cut 2 bases from V and 5 bases from J, with 18 bases between. CDR3 amino acids: CASSQPDRQGGETQYF. CDR3 coding DNA: TGCGCCAGCAGCCAACCCGACAGGCAAGGAGGGGAGACCCAGTACTTC.

The rearrangement links TRBV7-9 to TRBJ1-3; D unresolved. Germline CDR1 and CDR2: SEHNR and FQNEAQ (reference sequence). This CDR3 is 15 amino acids long. Trimming took 4 bases from V and 2 from J, leaving 12 bases between them. CDR3: CASSSLAEAGNTIYF. CDR3 DNA sequence: TGTGCCAGCAGCTCCTTAGCGGAGGCTGGAAACACCATATATTTT.

J is TRBJ1-5 and V is TRBV7-2; D unclear. The CDR3 has 14 amino acids. Deletions cut 3 bases from V and 2 bases from J, with 8 bases between. Germline V CDR1 and CDR2: SGHTA, FQGNSA. The CDR3 loop reads CASSFQRGNQPQHF. The CDR3, as DNA: TGTGCCAGCAGCTTTCAGAGGGGCAATCAGCCCCAGCATTTT.

V gene TRBV4-1 combines with J gene TRBJ1-5; D unclear. Germline CDR1 reads MGHRA; CDR2 reads YSYEKL. This CDR3 region has 17 residues. The ends were cut back, 1 base at V and 1 base at J, with 14 bases in the middle. This CDR3 is CASSQGPAMGSNQPQHF. CDR3 nucleotides: TGCGCCAGCAGCCAAGGGCCCGCGATGGGCAGCAATCAGCCCCAGCATTTT.

The V call is TRBV14, the J call TRBJ2-6, with 8 positions matching TRBD1. The CDR3 is 17 residues long. Germline V gives CDR1 SGHDN, CDR2 FVKESK. After removal of 1 base from V and 1 base from J, the junction contained 3 bases not matched to a gene. The CDR3 DNA sequence: TGTGCCAGCAGCCAAGCCAGGGGGCTGTCTGGGGCCAACGTCCTGACTTTC. It translates to CASSQARGLSGANVLTF.